This T cell receptor beta chain was recovered during a study of blood T cell repertoires in COVID-19. Study in general: Material from acute and convalescent COVID-19 was sourced from the United States, Italy and Spain.

Trimming pared 2 bases from V and 1 base from J, leaving 9 bases between. The length of the CDR3 is 15 residues. The germline V gene has CDR1 SEHNR and CDR2 FQNEAQ (reference sequence). Methods used by the authors: Using reference gene primer amplification, nucleated cell counts were estimated. The protocol was immunoSEQ multiplex PCR, while the TCRdb copy is restricted to in-frame clones and leaves out a portion. For V, J and clone size, that table is used; D and trimming come from the DNA. The table has more than 95,000 clones, nearly 90% seen once. This clone has a handful of counts. The receptor was derived from a man between 50 and 59 years old in a cohort sampled during active COVID-19. The genes are TRBV7-9 and TRBJ1-3; no definite D call. Sequenced input: peripheral blood. The CDR3 DNA reads TGTGCCAGCAGCTTACGGGAGCGATCTGGAAACACCATATATTTT. Translated: CASSLRERSGNTIYF.